The 5 T cell receptor beta chains below come from one sample, sequenced in a study of CD8 T cell repertoires and HIV-1 epitope variants. Repertoires were generated with immunoSEQ multiplex PCR, while TCRdb's copy carries only in-frame clones and drops some. This sample has about 1,200 clones, with roughly three quarters found just once. These receptors have no known antigen. Sequencing was performed on cultured CD8+ T cells derived from PBMCs. These receptors were obtained from a male donor with HIV.

The genes are TRBV29-1 and TRBJ2-3; no firm D call. Germline values: CDR1 SQVTM, CDR2 ANQGSEA. The length of the CDR3 is 17 residues. The V and J ends lost 1 base and 0 bases respectively, with 17 bases between them. CDR3 sequence reads: CSVEVVETDMSTDTQYF. The DNA for the CDR3 is TGCAGCGTTGAAGTAGTGGAGACGGATATGAGCACAGATACGCAGTATTTT.

This clone has only one observation. This chain uses TRBV4-3 with TRBJ2-2; possible D gene TRBD1, 6 bases. CDR1 is LGHNA and CDR2 is YSLEER in the germline V gene. Trimming pared 1 base from V and 6 bases from J, leaving 18 bases between. The CDR3 extends over 17 amino acids. CDR3 DNA sequence: TGCGCCAGCAGCCAAGTCCCCTTCCGAGGGGGAGCCGGGGAGCTGTTTTTT. It encodes CASSQVPFRGGAGELFF.

By share, this clone ranks as large. The chain employs TRBV7-9 and TRBJ2-7; D perhaps matches TRBD2 (6 bases). The germline V and J ends were trimmed by 2 bases and 6 bases, with 8 bases remaining between them. The germline gives CDR1 SEHNR, CDR2 FQNEAQ (reference sequence). The CDR3 length is 12 residues. The CDR3 DNA follows: TGTGCCAGCAGCTTACGAGCGGGCGAGCAGTACTTC. Encoded protein: CASSLRAGEQYF.

The chain uses TRBV15 and TRBJ2-3; 13 nucleotides match TRBD2. Germline values: CDR1 LNHNV, CDR2 YYDKDF (reference sequence). This CDR3 spans 15 amino acids. J was trimmed by 4 bases and V by 3 bases; bases with no gene match: 1. The CDR3 bases are TGTGCCACCAGCAGTACTAGCGGGGGGGCAGATACGCAGTATTTT. This gives the protein CATSSTSGGADTQYF.

The V and J genes are TRBV28 and TRBJ1-4, with D uncertain. Germline V lookup: CDR1 MDHEN, CDR2 SYDVKM. V lost 7 bases to trimming and J lost 7 bases, with 13 bases between them. The CDR3 covers 13 residues. The CDR3 sequence is CASNGETPEKLFF. The CDR3 nucleotides are TGTGCCAGCAACGGGGAGACCCCTGAAAAACTGTTTTTT.